This T cell receptor (beta chain) was sequenced in a study of T-cell reconstitution after alpha-beta-depleted transplantation in children. About this clonotype: Antigen: not known.

Regarding the study as a whole: Elevated TCRbeta diversity at day 60 was traced, in some patients, to surviving recipient T cells and thymic progenitors. T-cell counts and diversity at one year following transplant were attributed mainly to newly produced T cells.

Trimming cost V 5 bases and J 8 bases; bases outside gene matches: 11. Germline V gives CDR1 MNHEY, CDR2 SVGAGI. The CDR3 extends over 15 amino acids. Preparation of the TCRbeta library was carried out with unique molecular identifiers. TCRdb independently ran MiXCR on the PCR reads; one entry per CDR3 protein. In the table there are 80,000 to 100,000 distinct CDR3 sequences, about 25% of which are singletons. This material consisted of PBMCs, taken before TCRalphabeta/CD19-depleted stem cell transplant. The receptor comes from a boy aged 2-9 years with acute lymphoblastic leukemia, due to receive a stem cell transplant. This chain joins TRBV6-5 and TRBJ1-2; 10 bases are shared with TRBD1. The CDR3 sequence is CASSTLGTGDRGYTF. The CDR3 coding sequence is TGTGCCAGCAGTACTCTAGGGACAGGGGATCGAGGCTACACCTTC.